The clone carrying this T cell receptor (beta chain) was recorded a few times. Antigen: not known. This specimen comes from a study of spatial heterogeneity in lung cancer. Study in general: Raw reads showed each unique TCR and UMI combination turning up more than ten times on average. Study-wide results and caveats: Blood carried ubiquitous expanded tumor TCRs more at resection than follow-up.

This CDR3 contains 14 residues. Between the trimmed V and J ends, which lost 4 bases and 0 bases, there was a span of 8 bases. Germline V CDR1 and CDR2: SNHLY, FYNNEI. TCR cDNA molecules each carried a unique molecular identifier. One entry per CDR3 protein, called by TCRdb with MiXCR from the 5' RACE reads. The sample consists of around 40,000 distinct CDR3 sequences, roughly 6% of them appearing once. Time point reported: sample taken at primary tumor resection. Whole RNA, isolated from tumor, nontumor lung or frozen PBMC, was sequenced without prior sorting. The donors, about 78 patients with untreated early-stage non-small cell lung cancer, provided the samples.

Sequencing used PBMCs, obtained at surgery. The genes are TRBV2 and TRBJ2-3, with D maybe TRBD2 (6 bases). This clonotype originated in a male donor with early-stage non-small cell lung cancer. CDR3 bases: TGTGCCAGCAGTGGGGGACTCAGCACAGATACGCAGTATTTT. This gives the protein CASSGGLSTDTQYF.